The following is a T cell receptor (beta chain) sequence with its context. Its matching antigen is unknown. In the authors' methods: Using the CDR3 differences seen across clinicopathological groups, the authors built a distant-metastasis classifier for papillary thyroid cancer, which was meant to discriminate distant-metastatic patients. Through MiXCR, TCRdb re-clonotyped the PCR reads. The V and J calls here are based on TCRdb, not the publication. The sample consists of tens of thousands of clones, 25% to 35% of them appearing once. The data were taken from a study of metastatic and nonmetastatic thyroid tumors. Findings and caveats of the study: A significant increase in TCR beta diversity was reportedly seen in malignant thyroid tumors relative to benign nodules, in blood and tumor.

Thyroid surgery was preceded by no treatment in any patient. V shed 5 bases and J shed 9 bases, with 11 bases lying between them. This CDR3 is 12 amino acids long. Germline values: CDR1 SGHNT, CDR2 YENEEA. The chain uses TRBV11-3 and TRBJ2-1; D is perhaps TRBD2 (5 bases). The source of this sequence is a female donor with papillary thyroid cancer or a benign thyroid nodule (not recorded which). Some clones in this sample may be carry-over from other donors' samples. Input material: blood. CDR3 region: CASSLLRGEQFF. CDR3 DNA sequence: TGTGCCAGCAGCCTCCTTCGGGGTGAGCAGTTCTTC. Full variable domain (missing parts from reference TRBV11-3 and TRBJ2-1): EAGVVQSPRYKIIEKKQPVAFWCNPISGHNTLYWYLQNLGQGPELLIRYENEEAVDDSQLPKDRFSAERLKGVDSTLKIQPAELGDSAVYLCASSLLRGEQFFGPGTRLTVL.